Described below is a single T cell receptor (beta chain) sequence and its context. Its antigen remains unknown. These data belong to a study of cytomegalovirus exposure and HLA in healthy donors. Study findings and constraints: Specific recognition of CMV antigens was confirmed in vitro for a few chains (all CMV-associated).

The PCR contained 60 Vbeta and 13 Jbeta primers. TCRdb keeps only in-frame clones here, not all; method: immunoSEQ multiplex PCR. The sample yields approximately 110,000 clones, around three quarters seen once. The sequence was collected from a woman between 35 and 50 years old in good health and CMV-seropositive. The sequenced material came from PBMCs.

CDR3 in amino acids: CASSQESGGITEAFF. The DNA for the CDR3 is TGTGCCAGCAGCCAAGAATCCGGAGGTATCACTGAAGCTTTCTTT. The J gene is TRBJ1-1, the V gene TRBV7-6; no reliable D call. The CDR3 has 15 residues. Germline loops: CDR1 SGHVS, CDR2 FNYEAQ. V was pared by 5 bases and J by 4 bases, with 17 bases between.